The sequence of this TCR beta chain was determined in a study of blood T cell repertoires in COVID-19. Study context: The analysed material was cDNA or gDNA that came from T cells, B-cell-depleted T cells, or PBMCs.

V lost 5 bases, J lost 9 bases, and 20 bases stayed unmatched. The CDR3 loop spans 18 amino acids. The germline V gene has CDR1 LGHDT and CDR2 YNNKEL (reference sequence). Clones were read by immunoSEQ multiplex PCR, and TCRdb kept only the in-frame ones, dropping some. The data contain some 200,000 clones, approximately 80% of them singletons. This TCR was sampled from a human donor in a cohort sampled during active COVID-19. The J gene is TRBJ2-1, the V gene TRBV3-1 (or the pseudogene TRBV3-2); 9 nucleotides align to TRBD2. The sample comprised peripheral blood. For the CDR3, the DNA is TGTGCCAGCAGCGACAATACCTTGGGCGGGAGGGCAGTCTCTGAGCAGTTCTTC. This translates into CASSDNTLGGRAVSEQFF.